Following are 11 T cell receptor beta chains from one sample sequenced in a study of tumor-infiltrating lymphocytes in primary liver carcinoma. TCR beta cDNA was made from approximately 500 ng total RNA with a constant-region primer. Modified slightly, ARM-PCR produced TCR beta libraries over three nested multiplex PCR rounds. Each of the first two PCR rounds ran approximately 11 cycles with TRBV1-TRBV30 forward and C-beta reverse primers. TCRdb recomputed calls from the multiplex PCR reads with MiXCR, one row per CDR3 protein. This sample has roughly 120,000 distinct CDR3 sequences, with 64% found just once. Unsorted bulk tissue of about 18-34 mg yielded co-extracted RNA and DNA. The sequenced sample consisted of liver tumor tissue from sampling region 3. The subset was: tumor region T3, left-lateral pole. These TCRs come from a woman aged 55-69 years with primary liver carcinoma and hepatitis B virus infection.

As concerns this clonotype: A read error may account for a junction end that differs from germline. This CDR3 is CSVAARGPDSYEHYF. CDR3 in DNA: TGCAGCGTTGCCGCCAGGGGGCCTGACTCCTACGAGCACTACTTC. This sequence joins TRBV29-1 and TRBJ2-7, with 8 bases fitting TRBD1. Germline V gene data show CDR1 as SQVTM and CDR2 as ANQGSEA. The CDR3 loop spans 15 amino acids.

This clonotype was seen more than once but under ten times. One junction end does not reproduce the germline sequence, and a read error may be involved. CDR3 region: CACSYPGYEQFF. The CDR3, as DNA: TGTGCCTGCAGCTATCCGGGGTATGAACAGTTCTTC. The rearrangement joins TRBV7-9 to TRBJ2-1; D is possibly TRBD2 (5 bases). Germline lookup yields CDR1 SEHNR and CDR2 FQNEAQ (reference sequence). The CDR3 contains 12 residues.

This clonotype was seen just once. This CDR3 is missing its conserved last phenylalanine or tryptophan, likely due to a read error. The chain recombines TRBV29-1 with TRBJ2-1; TRBD1 aligns across 8 bases. The CDR3 runs 16 residues. In germline, CDR1 is SQVTM, CDR2 ANQGSEA. DNA for the CDR3: TGCAGCGTTGTTCTCAGGACAGGGAGCTCCTATAATGAGCAGTTCATC. It translates to CSVVLRTGSSYNEQFI.

In its sample, this clonotype was seen a few times. At one end the junction does not follow the germline gene, possibly because of a read error. The CDR3 loop is CDSSFQGASRIYGYTF. The CDR3 nucleotides are TGTGACAGCAGCTTCCAGGGGGCCTCGCGGATCTACGGCTACACCTTC. The V and J genes are TRBV11-2 and TRBJ1-2, with 8 positions matching TRBD1. CDR3 length equals 16 residues. Germline CDR1 is SGHAT and CDR2 is FQNNGV.

In regard to this clonotype: Sequence at one end of the junction differs from germline and may be a read error. This chain connects TRBV7-2 to TRBJ1-6; D is ambiguous. The CDR3 has 15 residues. Germline V gene sequence: CDR1 SGHTA, CDR2 FQGNSA. This CDR3 reads CAGSLATTSNSPLHF. The CDR3 region has the DNA TGTGCCGGCAGCTTAGCGACAACTAGTAATTCGCCCCTCCACTTT.

Details on this clonotype: The CDR3 end shows no conserved phenylalanine or tryptophan, and so a read error is likely. The chain has TRBV6-5 and TRBJ2-7; D is unresolved. Trimming took 4 bases from V and 6 from J, leaving 13 bases between them. The V gene's germline CDR1 is MNHEY and CDR2 SVGAGI. The CDR3 sequence is 13 residues long. The CDR3 spells CASSCSGSSEQYL. The CDR3, as DNA: TGTGCCAGCAGTTGCTCAGGTAGTTCCGAGCAGTACCTC.

This clonotype occurred many times. V usage is TRBV11-2 and J usage is TRBJ1-2; no firm D call. The V gene lost 5 bases and the J gene lost 3 bases, with 13 bases spanning the gap. The length of the CDR3 is 14 residues. CDR1 is SGHAT and CDR2 is FQNNGV in the germline V gene. The CDR3 nucleotides are TGTGCCAGCAGCCAAAGGAGGACCCACTATGGCTACACCTTC. Translation: CASSQRRTHYGYTF.

Regarding this clonotype: This clone may be a read error of a much larger clone one base away. The V call is TRBV5-1, the J call TRBJ2-5; D is uncertain. The length of the CDR3 is 12 residues. Looked up from germline, CDR1 is SGHRS and CDR2 is YFSETQ. CDR3 sequence: CVSSRVQETQYF. The CDR3 coding sequence is TGCGTCAGCAGTCGGGTACAAGAGACCCAGTACTTC.

About this clonotype itself: At one end the junction does not follow the germline gene, possibly because of a read error. This sequence joins TRBV11-3 and TRBJ2-1; TRBD2 matches at 14 bases. The CDR3 runs to 16 residues. The V gene's germline CDR1 is SGHNT and CDR2 YENEEA. The CDR3 loop is CANSPARLAGGHEQFF. The DNA for the CDR3 is TGTGCCAACAGCCCGGCCCGACTAGCGGGAGGGCATGAGCAATTCTTC.

As concerns this clonotype: This CDR3 fails to terminate in the conserved phenylalanine or tryptophan, so it likely reflects a read error. This chain uses TRBV11-2 with TRBJ2-7; 9 positions agree with TRBD2. Germline V gene sequence: CDR1 SGHAT, CDR2 FQNNGV. V gave up 2 bases and J gave up 5 bases; unmatched junction bases: 10. This CDR3 is 16 amino acids long. CDR3 region: CASSLLSASGTHEQYS. The DNA of the CDR3 is TGTGCCAGCAGCTTATTAAGTGCTAGCGGGACCCACGAGCAGTACTCC.

Only one count was recorded for this clonotype. A read error may account for a junction end that differs from germline. The chain is built from TRBV11-2 and TRBJ2-7, with TRBD1 matching 10 bases. Germline assignment: CDR1 SGHAT and CDR2 FQNNGV. The CDR3 spans 18 residues. This chain's CDR3 is CACSGGQGLARPYNEQYF. In DNA, the CDR3 is TGTGCCTGCAGCGGGGGACAGGGGTTGGCTAGACCTTATAACGAGCAGTACTTC.